This T cell receptor (beta chain) was found in a study of early T cells in non-severe SARS-CoV-2 infection. Looking at the study overall: The authors sequenced bulk RNA from unsorted whole blood, leaving chains unpaired. Study-wide findings and caveats: Comparison of clonotypes with VDJdb favored anti-spike CD8 responses while missing private and CD4 specificities.

This clonotype has just a few counts. Its target is not known. A read error may account for a junction end that differs from germline. Unique molecular identifiers (one per individual cDNA molecule) were attached. One entry per CDR3 protein results from TCRdb running MiXCR on the 5' RACE reads. The sample lists about 50,000 distinct CDR3 sequences, around a tenth occurring once. Sequenced: whole blood. The sequence was collected from an adult who was a healthcare worker with PCR-confirmed SARS-CoV-2 infection or an uninfected control (not recorded which).

CDR3 sequence (DNA): TGTGCCAGCAGCCCCCTACTTCGGGACAGGGAGCTCTTC. Its translation is CASSPLLRDRELF. This rearrangement joins TRBV5-6 to TRBJ2-7, with TRBD1 matching over 9 bases. The CDR3 loop spans 13 amino acids. Germline CDR1 reads SGHDT; CDR2 reads YYEEEE.